This T cell receptor beta chain was documented in a study of PD-1 blockade in classical Hodgkin lymphoma. Study results and caveats: Nivolumab starters within 1 year of ASCT were excluded. Complete responders had baseline diversity similar to newly diagnosed patients.

As to time point: cycle 4 day 1 (C4D1), after 5 to 7 weeks of nivolumab. Relapse after autologous stem cell transplantation occurred in every patient, and brentuximab vedotin exposure varied. Magnetic negative selection was used to purify CD4+ T cells from PBMCs that had been thawed. The assay was immunoSEQ multiplex PCR, and TCRdb's table has in-frame clones only and misses some. The repertoire includes tens of thousands of clones, approximately 86% of them detected once, and roughly 0.48% sits in the top ten. Only one count was recorded for this clone. No antigen is known for it. V shed 3 bases, J shed 2 bases, and the junction held 11 bases outside the gene matches. This CDR3 comprises 17 residues. From germline, CDR1 is LNHNV and CDR2 YYDKDF (reference sequence).

The source of this sequence is a human donor with classical Hodgkin lymphoma. The source was CD4+ T cells from blood, collected before the fourth cycle of nivolumab. The V call is TRBV15, the J call TRBJ2-7, with 9 bases aligning to TRBD1. As DNA, the CDR3 is TGTGCCACCAGCAGGGGGCTCGGGGGGACAGGGACCTACGAGCAGTACTTC. Its translation: CATSRGLGGTGTYEQYF.